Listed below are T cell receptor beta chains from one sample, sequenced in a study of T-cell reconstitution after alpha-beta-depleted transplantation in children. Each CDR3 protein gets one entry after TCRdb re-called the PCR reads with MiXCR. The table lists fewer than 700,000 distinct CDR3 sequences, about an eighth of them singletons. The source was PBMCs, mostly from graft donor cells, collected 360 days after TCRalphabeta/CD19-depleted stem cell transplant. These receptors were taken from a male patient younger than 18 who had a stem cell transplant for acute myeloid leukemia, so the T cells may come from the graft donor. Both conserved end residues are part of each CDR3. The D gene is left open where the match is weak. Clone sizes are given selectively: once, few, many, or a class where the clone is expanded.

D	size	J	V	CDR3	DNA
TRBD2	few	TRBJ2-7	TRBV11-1	CASSRTSASNRFSYEQYF	TGTGCCAGCAGCCGGACTAGCGCCTCTAACCGTTTCTCCTACGAGCAGTACTTC
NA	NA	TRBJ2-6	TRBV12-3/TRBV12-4	CASSEVDVLTF	TGTGCCAGCTCCGAAGTGGACGTCCTGACTTTC
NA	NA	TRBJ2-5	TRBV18	CASSPPYQETQYF	TGTGCCAGCTCACCACCGTACCAAGAGACCCAGTACTTC
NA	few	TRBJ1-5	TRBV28	CASSKWGPNQPQHF	TGTGCCAGCAGTAAATGGGGCCCCAATCAGCCCCAGCATTTT
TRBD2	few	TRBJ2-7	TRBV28	CASSFPGTSGIYEQYF	TGTGCCAGCAGTTTCCCCGGGACTAGCGGGATCTACGAGCAGTACTTC
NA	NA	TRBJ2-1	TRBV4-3	CASSQDLAVVSGNEQFF	TGCGCCAGCAGCCAAGATCTGGCAGTGGTGTCGGGGAATGAGCAGTTCTTC
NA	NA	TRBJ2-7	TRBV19	CASSSGQVNAEQYF	TGTGCCAGTAGTAGCGGGCAGGTTAATGCCGAGCAGTACTTC
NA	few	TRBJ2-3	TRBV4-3	CASSQDEGETSTDTQYF	TGCGCCAGCAGCCAAGATGAGGGGGAAACTAGCACAGATACGCAGTATTTT
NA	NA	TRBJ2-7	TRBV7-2	CASSSSRVSGTYEQYF	TGTGCCAGCAGCTCCTCGAGGGTTAGCGGAACCTACGAGCAGTACTTC
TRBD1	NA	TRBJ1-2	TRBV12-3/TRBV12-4	CASSLVTGGNGYTF	TGTGCCAGCAGTTTAGTCACAGGGGGCAATGGCTACACCTTC
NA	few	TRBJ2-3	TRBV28	CASSFSYGTDTQYF	TGTGCCAGCAGTTTTAGCTACGGCACAGATACGCAGTATTTT
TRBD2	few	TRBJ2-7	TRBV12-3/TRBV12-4	CASSLSGRVLREQYF	TGTGCCAGCAGTTTAAGCGGGAGGGTACTACGAGAGCAGTACTTC
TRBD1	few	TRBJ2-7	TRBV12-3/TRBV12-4	CASSLSGQALYEQYF	TGTGCCAGCAGTTTGTCGGGACAGGCCCTCTACGAGCAGTACTTC
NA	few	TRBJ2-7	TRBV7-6	CASSLMAWSAANLYEQYF	TGTGCCAGCAGCTTAATGGCGTGGTCAGCGGCAAACCTCTACGAGCAGTACTTC
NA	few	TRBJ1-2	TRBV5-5	CASSRADKSGYTF	TGTGCCAGCAGTCGGGCAGACAAAAGTGGCTACACCTTC
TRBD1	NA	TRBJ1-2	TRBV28	CASSAGTASYGYTF	TGTGCCAGCAGTGCCGGGACAGCGAGTTATGGCTACACCTTC
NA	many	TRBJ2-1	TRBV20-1	CSAPGTSSNEQFF	TGCAGTGCCCCTGGGACGAGTTCCAATGAGCAGTTCTTC
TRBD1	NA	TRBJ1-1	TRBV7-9	CASSTNRGRNAEAFF	TGTGCCAGCAGCACGAACAGGGGGAGGAACGCAGAAGCTTTCTTT
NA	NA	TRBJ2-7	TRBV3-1	CASSRLGETDSYEQYF	TGTGCCAGCAGCCGCCTGGGAGAAACGGACTCCTACGAGCAGTACTTC
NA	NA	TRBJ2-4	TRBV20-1	CSADGGLHIAKNIQYF	TGCAGTGCCGATGGGGGACTTCATATAGCCAAAAACATTCAGTACTTC
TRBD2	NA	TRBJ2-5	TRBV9	CASRLAEETQYF	TGTGCCAGCAGGCTAGCGGAAGAGACCCAGTACTTC
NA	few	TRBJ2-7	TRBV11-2	CASSFSRPGQYF	TGTGCCAGCAGCTTTTCCCGGCCGGGGCAGTACTTC
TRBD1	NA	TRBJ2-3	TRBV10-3	CAIRDRGRADTQYF	TGTGCCATCCGGGACAGGGGGCGCGCAGATACGCAGTATTTT
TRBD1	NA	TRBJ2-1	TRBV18	CASSRRDREWNEQFF	TGTGCCAGCTCACGGCGGGACAGGGAGTGGAATGAGCAGTTCTTC
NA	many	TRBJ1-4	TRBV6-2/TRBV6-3	CASRFTAVGELFF	TGTGCCAGCAGGTTCACGGCCGTTGGGGAACTGTTTTTT
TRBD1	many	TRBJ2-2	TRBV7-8	CASSARDRGRLGDTGELFF	TGTGCCAGCAGCGCCCGGGACAGGGGCCGCTTAGGGGACACCGGGGAGCTGTTTTTT
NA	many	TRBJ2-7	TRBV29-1	CSVVGGYEQYF	TGCAGCGTTGTAGGGGGATACGAGCAGTACTTC
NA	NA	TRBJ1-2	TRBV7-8	CASSSLLYYGYTF	TGTGCCAGCAGCTCCCTTCTCTACTATGGCTACACCTTC
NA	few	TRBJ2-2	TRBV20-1	CSARGGGATGELFF	TGCAGTGCCAGGGGAGGGGGCGCGACCGGGGAGCTGTTTTTT